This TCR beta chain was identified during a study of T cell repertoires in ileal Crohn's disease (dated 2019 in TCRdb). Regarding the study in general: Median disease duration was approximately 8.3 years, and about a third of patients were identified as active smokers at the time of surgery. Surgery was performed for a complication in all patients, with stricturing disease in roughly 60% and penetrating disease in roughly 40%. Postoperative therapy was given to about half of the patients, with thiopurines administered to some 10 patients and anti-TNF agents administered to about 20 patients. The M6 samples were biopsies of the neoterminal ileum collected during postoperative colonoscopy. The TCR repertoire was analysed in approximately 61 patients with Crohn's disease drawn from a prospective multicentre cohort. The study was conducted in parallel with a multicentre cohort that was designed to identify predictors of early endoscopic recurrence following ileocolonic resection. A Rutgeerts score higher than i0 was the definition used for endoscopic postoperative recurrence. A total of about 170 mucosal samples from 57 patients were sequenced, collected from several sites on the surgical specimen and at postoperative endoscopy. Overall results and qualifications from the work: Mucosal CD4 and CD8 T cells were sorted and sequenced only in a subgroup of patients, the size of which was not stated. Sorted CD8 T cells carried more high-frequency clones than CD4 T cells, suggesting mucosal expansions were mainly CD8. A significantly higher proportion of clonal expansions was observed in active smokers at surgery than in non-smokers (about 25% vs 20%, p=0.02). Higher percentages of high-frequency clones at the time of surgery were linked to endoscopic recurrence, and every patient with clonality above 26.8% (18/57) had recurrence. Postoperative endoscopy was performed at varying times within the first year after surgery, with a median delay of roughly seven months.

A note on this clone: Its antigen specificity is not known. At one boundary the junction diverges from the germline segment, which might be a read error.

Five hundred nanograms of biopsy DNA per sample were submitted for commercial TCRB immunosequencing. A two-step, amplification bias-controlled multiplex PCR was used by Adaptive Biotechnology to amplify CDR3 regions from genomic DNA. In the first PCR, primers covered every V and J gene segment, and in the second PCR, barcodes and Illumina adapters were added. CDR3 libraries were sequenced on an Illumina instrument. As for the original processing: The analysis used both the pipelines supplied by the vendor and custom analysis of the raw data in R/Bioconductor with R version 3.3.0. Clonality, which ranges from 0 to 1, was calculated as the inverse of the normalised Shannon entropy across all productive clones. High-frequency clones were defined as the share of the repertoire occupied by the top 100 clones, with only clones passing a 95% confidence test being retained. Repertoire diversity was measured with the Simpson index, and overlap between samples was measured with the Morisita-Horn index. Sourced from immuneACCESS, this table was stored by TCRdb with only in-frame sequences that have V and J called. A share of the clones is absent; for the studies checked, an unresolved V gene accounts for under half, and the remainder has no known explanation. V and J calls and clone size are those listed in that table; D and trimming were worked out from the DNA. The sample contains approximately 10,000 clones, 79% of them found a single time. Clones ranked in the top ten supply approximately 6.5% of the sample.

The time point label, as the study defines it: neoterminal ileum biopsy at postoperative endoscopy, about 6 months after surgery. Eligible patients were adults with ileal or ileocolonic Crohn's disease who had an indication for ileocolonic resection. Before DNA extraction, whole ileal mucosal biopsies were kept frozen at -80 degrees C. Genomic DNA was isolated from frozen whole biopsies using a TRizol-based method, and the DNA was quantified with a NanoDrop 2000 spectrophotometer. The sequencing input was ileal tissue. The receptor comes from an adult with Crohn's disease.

The sequenced DNA: TGTGCCAGCATTGAAGCCGGGTACAATGGCTACACCTTC. Its translation is CASIEAGYNGYTF. The chain uses TRBV2 and TRBJ1-2, with the identity of the D gene unclear. The germline V gene yields SNHLY for CDR1 and FYNNEI for CDR2. The CDR3 numbers 13 residues from cysteine through phenylalanine. The read is trimmed to its CDR3 DNA, 39 bases read in frame from base 1.